This entry lists 14 T cell receptor beta chains sequenced from one sample in a study of blood T cells in healthy people across ages. A second about 7 to 12 cycle PCR used barcoded and J-beta primers. TCRdb processed the 5' RACE reads anew with MiXCR; each CDR3 protein has one entry. The table has about a million distinct CDR3 sequences, roughly two fifths seen once; the top ten hold about an eighth. The material sequenced was blood. These receptors were obtained from a man aged 18 to 29 in good health.

The V gene is TRBV20-1, the J gene TRBJ1-6; the D gene is possibly TRBD1 (6 bases). CDR3 length equals 14 residues. From germline, CDR1 is DFQATT and CDR2 SNEGSKA (reference sequence). V lost 6 bases to trimming and J lost 7 bases, with 16 bases between them. The CDR3 spells CSAPNRAENSPLHF. The CDR3 coding sequence is TGCAGTGCGCCAAACAGGGCCGAGAATTCACCCCTCCACTTT.

About this clonotype: The junction differs from germline at one of its ends, possibly a read error. The chain joins TRBV4-3 to TRBJ2-7; the D gene is possibly TRBD1 (6 bases). CDR1 and CDR2 from the germline V gene are LGHNA and YSLEER. The CDR3 is 12 amino acids. The CDR3 spells CARRGSTYEQYF. Here the CDR3 DNA reads TGCGCCCGCAGGGGATCTACCTACGAGCAGTACTTC.

This clonotype came up once. The chain is built from TRBV7-9 and TRBJ2-1; 9 bases agree with TRBD2. Germline V gene sequence: CDR1 SEHNR, CDR2 FQNEAQ (reference sequence). This CDR3 is built from 16 residues. V was clipped by 6 bases and J by 6 bases; unmatched bases: 12. The CDR3 DNA follows: TGTGCCAGCAGGCCCTCTGCGGGGGGGCCCGGCAATGAGCAGTTCTTC. Its protein product is CASRPSAGGPGNEQFF.

The chain recombines TRBV3-1 with TRBJ1-6; D is perhaps TRBD1 (6 bases). The CDR3 sequence is 14 residues long. Germline V gives CDR1 LGHDT, CDR2 YNNKEL (reference sequence). V dropped 5 bases and J dropped 5 bases, with 10 bases sitting between them. CDR3 coding DNA: TGTGCCAGCAGCTGGACAGAAAATAATTCACCCCTCCACTTT. This translates into CASSWTENNSPLHF.

This clonotype appeared a few times. This chain links TRBV18 with TRBJ1-2; maybe TRBD1 (6 bases). There are 14 residues in the CDR3. The germline V gene encodes CDR1 KGHSH and CDR2 LQKENI. The V end lost 0 bases, the J end lost 8 bases, and 13 bases lay between the germline ends. In DNA, the CDR3 is TGTGCCAGCTCACCACCACAGGGTAAAGGAGGCTACACCTTC. Its protein product is CASSPPQGKGGYTF.

The table lists this clonotype with many counts. This rearrangement joins TRBV9 to TRBJ2-1; no definite D call. The CDR3 runs 14 residues. Trimming cost V 0 bases and J 2 bases, with 6 bases left between them. Germline V gives CDR1 SGDLS, CDR2 YYNGEE. The CDR3 sequence: CASSVEPTYNEQFF. CDR3 coding DNA: TGTGCCAGCAGCGTAGAACCAACCTACAATGAGCAGTTCTTC.

V gene TRBV7-9 combines with J gene TRBJ2-5; maybe TRBD2 (6 bases). V gave up 5 bases and J gave up 2 bases, with 15 bases separating them. The germline V gene encodes CDR1 SEHNR and CDR2 FQNEAQ (reference sequence). CDR3 length: 15 amino acids. In DNA form, the CDR3 reads TGTGCCAGCAGCCTCCTTAGCGGAACGCAAGAGACCCAGTACTTC. This gives the protein CASSLLSGTQETQYF. Drawing the rest from reference TRBV7-9 and TRBJ2-5, the complete variable domain is DTGVSQNPRHKITKRGQNVTFRCDPISEHNRLYWYRQTLGQGPEFLTYFQNEAQLEKSRLLSDRFSAERPKGSFSTLEIQRTEQGDSAMYLCASSLLSGTQETQYFGPGTRLLVL.

The chain carries TRBV7-9 and TRBJ2-5; 7 bases agree with TRBD1. The CDR3 contains 13 residues. J gave up 5 bases and V 8 bases, and 8 bases lay outside the gene matches. The germline V gene has CDR1 SEHNR and CDR2 FQNEAQ (reference sequence). CDR3 coding DNA: TGTGCCAGCGGTCCGACAGGGTTTGAGACCCAGTACTTC. Its protein is CASGPTGFETQYF.

The chain links TRBV29-1 to TRBJ2-4; the match to TRBD2 covers 10 bases. The junction had 13 bases not matched to a gene; V was cut back by 5 bases and J by 0 bases. Germline CDR1 and CDR2: SQVTM and ANQGSEA. The CDR3 has 18 residues. The CDR3 DNA reads TGCAGCGTTAAACTGGGGACTAGCGCTTTACTAGCCAAAAACATTCAGTACTTC. Protein product: CSVKLGTSALLAKNIQYF.

This clonotype occurred a few times. DNA for the CDR3: TGCGCCAGCAGCGGACAGGGGAACTACGAGCAGTACTTC. As protein: CASSGQGNYEQYF. J is TRBJ2-7 and V is TRBV5-1, with 9 nucleotides matching TRBD1. Germline-derived CDR1 and CDR2 are SGHRS and YFSETQ. This CDR3 is built from 13 residues. The junction had 2 bases not matched to a gene; V was cut back by 4 bases and J by 3 bases.

This clonotype appeared a few times. This sequence joins TRBV12-5 and TRBJ2-1; D ambiguous. The V gene lost 7 bases and the J gene lost 7 bases, with 8 bases spanning the gap. The germline gives CDR1 LGHNT, CDR2 FRNRAP. The CDR3 totals 11 residues. In DNA, the CDR3 is TGTGCTAGTGCCCCTAGGAATGAGCAGTTCTTC. It codes for CASAPRNEQFF.

This clonotype occurred a few times. V usage is TRBV5-1 and J usage is TRBJ2-3; D gene ambiguous. Per germline, CDR1 SGHRS and CDR2 YFSETQ. The CDR3 runs 16 residues. Trimming removed 4 bases from V and 2 bases from J, with 17 bases in between. This CDR3 reads CASSQNLYLHTDTQYF. CDR3 DNA: TGCGCCAGCAGCCAAAACTTGTACCTCCACACAGATACGCAGTATTTT. The complete variable domain, with remaining parts taken from reference TRBV5-1 and TRBJ2-3, reads KAGVTQTPRYLIKTRGQQVTLSCSPISGHRSVSWYQQTPGQGLQFLFEYFSETQRNKGNFPGRFSGRQFSNSRSEMNVSTLELGDSALYLCASSQNLYLHTDTQYFGPGTRLTVL.

This sequence joins TRBV6-5 and TRBJ2-2; the D call may be TRBD1 or TRBD2 (5 bases each). Germline lookup yields CDR1 MNHEY and CDR2 SVGAGI. The CDR3 covers 18 residues. Trimming took off 2 bases at V and 4 bases at J, with 20 bases between the two ends. The CDR3 DNA sequence: TGTGCCAGCAGTTACACCCGTTCGGGGCCCACTGTCACCGGGGAGCTGTTTTTT. It codes for CASSYTRSGPTVTGELFF.

V gene TRBV27 combines with J gene TRBJ2-5, with TRBD1 matching 7 bases. V was clipped by 2 bases and J by 13 bases; unmatched bases: 13. The CDR3 is 14 residues long. Germline lookup yields CDR1 MNHEY and CDR2 SMNVEV (reference sequence). CDR3: CASSLGATGNERYF. DNA of the CDR3: TGTGCCAGCAGTTTAGGAGCGACAGGGAATGAGCGGTACTTC.